Listed below are T cell receptor beta chains from one sample, sequenced in a study of blood T cell repertoires in COVID-19. Here immunoSEQ multiplex PCR was the method, and the copy in TCRdb shows in-frame clones only, minus some. The table records about 170,000 clones, around 87% of them present only once. Sequencing was done on a sample of peripheral blood. The receptor source for this set is a man aged 18 to 29 with active or convalescent COVID-19. Each CDR3 is given with its conserved first and last residue. A D gene is named only where the DNA matches it firmly. Only part of the rows carry a size: once, few, many, or a class if the clone is expanded.

d_call,cdr3_length,j_call,clone_size,v_call,cdr3_nt,cdr3_aa
TRBD2,15,TRBJ2-5,.,TRBV29-1,TGCAGCGGTCGACCTCGACTAGCGGGTTCGGAGACCCAGTACTTC,CSGRPRLAGSETQYF
.,14,TRBJ1-3,few,TRBV10-3,TGTGCCATCAGGACTGACCTCTCTGGAAACACCATATATTTT,CAIRTDLSGNTIYF
.,15,TRBJ2-3,.,TRBV24-1,TGTGCCACCAGTGACCCGCAGCCCCAGGGAGATACGCAGTATTTT,CATSDPQPQGDTQYF
TRBD1,14,TRBJ1-1,.,TRBV12-5,TGTGCTAGTGGACCGGGACAGAGTTTTACTGAAGCTTTCTTT,CASGPGQSFTEAFF
.,15,TRBJ2-5,.,TRBV11-1,TGTGCCAGCAGCTTATCCCGAGGAGGCCAAGAGACCCAGTACTTC,CASSLSRGGQETQYF
TRBD2,13,TRBJ2-7,.,TRBV19,TGTGCCAGTAGTTTTAGCGGGAGTACCGAGCAGTACTTC,CASSFSGSTEQYF
TRBD2,17,TRBJ2-4,.,TRBV5-6,TGTGCCAGCAGCTCGGGAGGGAGACCATCAGCCAAAAACATTCAGTACTTC,CASSSGGRPSAKNIQYF
.,12,TRBJ2-2,.,TRBV24-1,TGTGCCACCAACAGAGACACCGGGGAGCTGTTTTTT,CATNRDTGELFF
TRBD2,15,TRBJ2-1,.,TRBV10-3,TGTGCCATCAGTGAGTCTCAGCGGGAGGGCAATGAGCAGTTCTTC,CAISESQREGNEQFF
.,12,TRBJ2-3,once,TRBV5-4,TGTGCCAGCAGCGCACTCACAGATACGCAGTATTTT,CASSALTDTQYF
TRBD2,17,TRBJ2-1,.,TRBV28,TGTGCCAGCAGTTTCTTGTCATTGGGACTAGCTGTCAATGAGCAGTTCTTC,CASSFLSLGLAVNEQFF
TRBD1,15,TRBJ1-4,.,TRBV7-8,TGTGCCAGCAGCTGGGGGACAGCTGCTAATGAAAAACTGTTTTTT,CASSWGTAANEKLFF
TRBD2,16,TRBJ2-3,.,TRBV13,TGTGCCAGCAGCTTATGGGCGGGAGGGGACACAGATACGCAGTATTTT,CASSLWAGGDTDTQYF
.,14,TRBJ1-4,.,TRBV6-5,TGTGCCAGCGAGGGCCTTTGGGGTAATGAAAAACTGTTTTTT,CASEGLWGNEKLFF
TRBD1,15,TRBJ1-3,.,TRBV30,TGTGCCTGGAGTGTACGACGGGACAGGGCAGACACCATATATTTT,CAWSVRRDRADTIYF
.,15,TRBJ2-1,.,TRBV7-2,TGTGCCAGCAGCCCTGGCGGCGCGGGGAGCAATGAGCAGTTCTTC,CASSPGGAGSNEQFF
.,13,TRBJ2-5,once,TRBV7-7,TGTGCTAGCAGCTTACGGGGGGCAGAGACCCAGTACTTC,CASSLRGAETQYF
TRBD2,13,TRBJ2-3,.,TRBV27,TGTGCCAGCACTCCGTCCGGGGGGGATACGCAGTATTTT,CASTPSGGDTQYF
.,14,TRBJ2-5,few,TRBV28,TGTGCCAGCAGTTTAACTAGATCTTGGGAGACCCAGTACTTC,CASSLTRSWETQYF
TRBD2,16,TRBJ2-5,.,TRBV7-9,TGTGCCAGCAGCTTAGTCTCAGCGGGGGCCCAAGAGACCCAGTACTTC,CASSLVSAGAQETQYF
.,13,TRBJ1-5,.,TRBV19,TGTGCCAGTCGCGACAGAAGCAATCAGCCCCAGCATTTT,CASRDRSNQPQHF
.,13,TRBJ1-1,.,TRBV7-9,TGTGCCAGCAGCAGAACCGGGTCCCCTGAAGCTTTCTTT,CASSRTGSPEAFF
.,16,TRBJ2-6,.,TRBV6-5,TGTGCCAGCAGTTACGCCGGGGACTCTGGGGCCAACGTCCTGACTTTC,CASSYAGDSGANVLTF
.,14,TRBJ2-5,.,TRBV7-2,TGTGCCAGCAGTCCCGTGGCGGTCCAAGAGACCCAGTACTTC,CASSPVAVQETQYF
TRBD1,15,TRBJ2-7,.,TRBV5-6,TGTGCCAGCAGCCTAAAGGGGGCTGGGTTCTACGAGCAGTACTTC,CASSLKGAGFYEQYF
TRBD1,16,TRBJ2-1,.,TRBV7-7,TGTGCCAGCAGCTTACTTCGGACAGGGGTCGGCAATGAGCAGTTCTTC,CASSLLRTGVGNEQFF
TRBD1,13,TRBJ1-5,.,TRBV6-2/TRBV6-3,TGTGCCAGCAGTTGGGACAGCTATCAGCCCCAGCATTTT,CASSWDSYQPQHF
.,16,TRBJ2-3,.,TRBV7-2,TGTGCCAGCAGCCCTCGACCGGGGACTCACCCCGCAGGGCAGTATTTT,CASSPRPGTHPAGQYF
TRBD2,16,TRBJ2-3,.,TRBV11-3,TGTGCCAGCAGCTTAGGTGCTAGCGGGGGCACAGATACGCAGTATTTT,CASSLGASGGTDTQYF
TRBD1,14,TRBJ1-4,.,TRBV7-9,TGTGCCAGCAGCTTAGTAGGGGGCAATGAAAAACTGTTTTTT,CASSLVGGNEKLFF
.,12,TRBJ2-7,.,TRBV9,TGTGCCAGCAGCGTAAACAGCTACGAGCAGTACTTC,CASSVNSYEQYF
.,14,TRBJ1-2,few,TRBV19,TGTGCCAGTAGTATACTGGTCACAGCCTATGGCTACACCTTC,CASSILVTAYGYTF
.,17,TRBJ1-1,.,TRBV24-1,TGTGCCACCAGTGACTCGAAGACCGGGGAGGGGACCACTGAAGCTTTCTTT,CATSDSKTGEGTTEAFF
.,15,TRBJ1-1,.,TRBV27,TGTGCCAGCACCCCGGCGACAGAACTTACCACTGAAGCTTTCTTT,CASTPATELTTEAFF
TRBD2,15,TRBJ2-3,.,TRBV7-3,TGTGCCAGCAGCATAAACGGGGGGGCCACAGATACGCAGTATTTT,CASSINGGATDTQYF
.,14,TRBJ1-2,.,TRBV2,TGTGCCAGCAGTGAAGTCTCTCCCGCGAGTGGCTACACCTTC,CASSEVSPASGYTF
.,15,TRBJ1-4,.,TRBV18,TGTGCCAGCTCACCCCGACAGACGGATAATGAAAAACTGTTTTTT,CASSPRQTDNEKLFF
.,14,TRBJ2-4,.,TRBV7-2,TGTGCCAGCAGCTTAGAGGGGGGGAAAAACATTCAGTACTTC,CASSLEGGKNIQYF
.,14,TRBJ1-1,.,TRBV28,TGTGCCAGCAGGCAGGGTCGGGGGATCGCTGAAGCTTTCTTT,CASRQGRGIAEAFF
.,15,TRBJ2-1,.,TRBV6-2/TRBV6-3,TGTGCCAGCAGTTACTACTCGAGCTCCTACAATGAGCAGTTCTTC,CASSYYSSSYNEQFF
.,13,TRBJ2-5,.,TRBV27,TGTGCCAGCAGTAGGGTAGCAGGGGAGACCCAGTACTTC,CASSRVAGETQYF
.,17,TRBJ1-2,.,TRBV7-8,TGTGCCAGCAGCTTAGGTCGGGCAGGGGCTTATAGGGATGGCTACACCTTC,CASSLGRAGAYRDGYTF
TRBD2,16,TRBJ2-7,.,TRBV4-3,TGCGCCAGCAGCCAAGACATAGGGGCGGGAGGAGGCGAGCAGTACTTC,CASSQDIGAGGGEQYF
TRBD1,14,TRBJ2-2,.,TRBV5-5,TGTGCCAGCAACAGGGGTCCACGGACCGGGGAGCTGTTTTTT,CASNRGPRTGELFF
TRBD1,17,TRBJ1-6,.,TRBV3-1/TRBV3-2,TGTGCCAGCAGCCCGGGACAGGGAATAGGGTATAATTCACCCCTCCACTTT,CASSPGQGIGYNSPLHF
.,14,TRBJ1-2,once,TRBV7-8,TGTGCCAGCAGTCACCGGGACACTCTCTATGGCTACACCTTC,CASSHRDTLYGYTF
.,16,TRBJ1-5,.,TRBV18,TGTGCCAGCTCACCATGGGGGGGAGGGGCCAATCAGCCCCAGCATTTT,CASSPWGGGANQPQHF
.,14,TRBJ1-2,.,TRBV18,TGTGCCAGCTCACCAGCGGGGAAGGACTATGGCTACACCTTC,CASSPAGKDYGYTF
.,13,TRBJ1-1,few,TRBV7-9,TGTGCCAGCAGCCCGTCGTCGAGGGATGAAGCTTTCTTT,CASSPSSRDEAFF
.,14,TRBJ1-3,few,TRBV5-1,TGCGCCAGCAGCCGACAGCCTATTGGAAACACCATATATTTT,CASSRQPIGNTIYF
.,17,TRBJ2-1,.,TRBV2,TGTGCCAGCAGTGCCGATTACGAGGGGGGGCGCGCATATGAGCAGTTCTTC,CASSADYEGGRAYEQFF
TRBD2,15,TRBJ2-3,.,TRBV7-2,TGTGCCAGCAGCTTTAGCGGGGCTAGCACAGATACGCAGTATTTT,CASSFSGASTDTQYF
TRBD2,15,TRBJ2-1,.,TRBV11-2,TGTGCCAGCAGGCCGGGACTAGCGGGACTGGATGAGCAGTTCTTC,CASRPGLAGLDEQFF
TRBD1,18,TRBJ2-5,.,TRBV11-3,TGTGCCAGCAGCTTAGCCGAGTTCCGGACAGGAAAAAAAGAGACCCAGTACTTC,CASSLAEFRTGKKETQYF
.,12,TRBJ2-7,once,TRBV6-5,TGTGCCAGCCGGGGGTTGGCGTACGAGCAGTACTTC,CASRGLAYEQYF
.,11,TRBJ2-1,.,TRBV12-3/TRBV12-4,TGTGCCAGCAGTTTAATCGATGAGCAGTTCTTC,CASSLIDEQFF
TRBD1,13,TRBJ1-1,once,TRBV28,TGTGCCAGCCTCCCCAGGGGGCTGCCTGTAGCTTTCTTT,CASLPRGLPVAFF
.,13,TRBJ1-1,.,TRBV11-2,TGTGCCAGCAGCTTAGCAGTGAACACTGAAGCTTTCTTT,CASSLAVNTEAFF
TRBD1,15,TRBJ1-6,.,TRBV6-5,TGTGCCAGCAGTACCGGGGGACAGGGTGGCTCACCCCTCCACTTT,CASSTGGQGGSPLHF
.,11,TRBJ2-4,.,TRBV20-1,TGCAGTGCTACCGGGGTGACGAATCAGTACTTC,CSATGVTNQYF